The TCR beta chain under discussion was sequenced for a study of T cell changes during pregnancy in multiple sclerosis. V lost 5 bases, J lost 6 bases, and 7 bases stayed unmatched. The CDR3 is 13 amino acids. Germline CDR1 is SGHTA and CDR2 is FQGNSA. The assay was immunoSEQ multiplex PCR, and TCRdb's table has in-frame clones only and misses some. The sample includes more than 60,000 clones, over 75% of them seen just once. The specimen was CD4+ T cells from peripheral blood mononuclear cells, collected in the third trimester of pregnancy. V is TRBV7-2 and J is TRBJ2-7; 7 nucleotides line up with TRBD1. The origin of this receptor is a female donor in good health, enrolled as a control in a pregnancy study. The DNA for the CDR3 is TGTGCCAGCAGCCTCGGACAGGCTGTCGAGCAGTACTTC. Protein: CASSLGQAVEQYF.